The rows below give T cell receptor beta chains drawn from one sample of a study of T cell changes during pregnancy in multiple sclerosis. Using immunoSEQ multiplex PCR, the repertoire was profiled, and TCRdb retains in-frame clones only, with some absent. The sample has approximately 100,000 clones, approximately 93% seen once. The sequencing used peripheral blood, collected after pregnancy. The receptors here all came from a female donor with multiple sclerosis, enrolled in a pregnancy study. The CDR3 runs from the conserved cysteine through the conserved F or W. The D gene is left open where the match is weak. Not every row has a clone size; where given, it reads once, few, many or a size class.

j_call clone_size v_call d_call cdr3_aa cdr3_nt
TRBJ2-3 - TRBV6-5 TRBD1 CASRYRDSPTDTQYF TGTGCCAGCAGGTATCGGGACAGCCCCACAGATACGCAGTATTTT
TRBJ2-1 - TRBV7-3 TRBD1 CASSLITGAYNEQFF TGTGCCAGCAGCCTCATTACAGGGGCCTACAATGAGCAGTTCTTC
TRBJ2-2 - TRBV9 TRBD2 CASSGLSGGFGGELFF TGTGCCAGCAGCGGGCTAAGCGGGGGGTTTGGCGGGGAGCTGTTTTTT
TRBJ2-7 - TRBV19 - CASSIGSGSAIYEQYF TGTGCCAGTAGTATAGGCTCCGGGTCGGCAATCTACGAGCAGTACTTC
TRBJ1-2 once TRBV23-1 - CASRTDFNYGYTF TGCGCCAGCAGGACAGACTTTAACTATGGCTACACCTTC
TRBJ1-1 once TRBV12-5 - CASGPFIRGGDKVNTEAFF TGTGCTAGTGGTCCATTTATCCGGGGGGGAGATAAGGTGAACACTGAAGCTTTCTTT
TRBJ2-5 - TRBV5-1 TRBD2 CASSLDLSGWDF TGCGCCAGCAGCTTGGATCTTAGCGGGTGGGACTTC
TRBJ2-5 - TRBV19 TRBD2 CATQGGGETQYF TGTGCCACACAAGGCGGGGGGGAGACCCAGTACTTC
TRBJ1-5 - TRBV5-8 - CASSSLQGSGNQPQHF TGTGCCAGCAGCTCGCTACAGGGCTCTGGCAATCAGCCCCAGCATTTT
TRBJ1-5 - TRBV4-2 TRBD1 CASSQEGTGVYNQPQHF TGTGCCAGCAGCCAAGAAGGGACAGGGGTGTATAATCAGCCCCAGCATTTT
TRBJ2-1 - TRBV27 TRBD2 CASSLYRGGLNEQFF TGTGCCAGCAGTTTATATCGGGGGGGGCTAAATGAGCAGTTCTTC
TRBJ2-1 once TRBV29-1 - CSVLSGNTNEQFF TGCAGCGTACTGTCGGGGAATACAAATGAGCAGTTCTTC
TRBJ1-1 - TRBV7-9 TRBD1 CASSFTGGEPIGAFF TGTGCCAGCAGCTTTACAGGGGGCGAACCCATCGGTGCTTTCTTT
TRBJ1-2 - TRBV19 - CASSSDSQNYGYTF TGTGCCAGTAGTAGTGACAGCCAAAACTATGGCTACACCTTC
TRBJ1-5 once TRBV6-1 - CASSEASGPPGQPQHF TGTGCCAGCAGTGAAGCCTCCGGGCCCCCGGGGCAGCCCCAGCATTTT
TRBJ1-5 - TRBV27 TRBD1 CASSLTGGPYSNQPQHF TGTGCCAGCAGTTTGACAGGGGGGCCGTATAGCAATCAGCCCCAGCATTTT
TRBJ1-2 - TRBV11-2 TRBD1 CASSLGGGNYGYTF TGTGCCAGCAGCTTAGGAGGGGGCAACTATGGCTACACCTTC
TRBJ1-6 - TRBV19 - CASSRSNSPLHF TGTGCCAGTAGTCGGAGTAATTCACCCCTCCACTTT
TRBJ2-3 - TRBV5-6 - CASSLNSLTDTQYF TGTGCCAGCAGCTTGAACAGTCTAACAGATACGCAGTATTTT
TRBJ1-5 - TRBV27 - CASSLGQGSNQPQHF TGTGCCAGCAGTTTAGGGCAGGGGAGTAATCAGCCCCAGCATTTT
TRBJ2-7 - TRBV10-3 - CAISEITVGGEQYF TGTGCCATCAGTGAAATAACAGTCGGTGGCGAGCAGTACTTC
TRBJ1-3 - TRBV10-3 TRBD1 CAITVTGSGNTIYF TGTGCCATCACCGTGACAGGGTCTGGAAACACCATATATTTT
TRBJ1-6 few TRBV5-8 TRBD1 CASGRTGDYSPLHF TGTGCCAGCGGACGGACAGGGGACTATTCACCCCTCCACTTT
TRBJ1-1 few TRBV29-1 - CSVPGGTEAFF TGCAGCGTCCCCGGAGGCACTGAAGCTTTCTTT
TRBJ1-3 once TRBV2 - CASLISGNTIYF TGTGCCAGCTTAATCTCTGGAAACACCATATATTTT
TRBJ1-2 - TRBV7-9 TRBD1 CASSSRQGAGGYTF TGTGCCAGCAGCTCCAGACAGGGGGCTGGTGGCTACACCTTC
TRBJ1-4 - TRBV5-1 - CASSTEGGLTNEKLFF TGCGCCAGCAGCACGGAGGGGGGGCTGACTAATGAAAAACTGTTTTTT
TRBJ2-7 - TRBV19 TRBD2 CASSIEAGVYEQYF TGTGCCAGTAGTATAGAAGCGGGGGTCTACGAGCAGTACTTC
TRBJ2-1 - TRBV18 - CASSPPSTGLSYNEQFF TGTGCCAGCTCACCACCGTCGACGGGGTTAAGCTACAATGAGCAGTTCTTC
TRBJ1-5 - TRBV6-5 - CASAGRVYQPQHF TGTGCCTCCGCCGGCAGGGTGTATCAGCCCCAGCATTTT
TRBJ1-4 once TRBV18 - CASSPGGTEEKLFF TGTGCCAGCTCACCAGGCGGGACGGAAGAAAAACTGTTTTTT
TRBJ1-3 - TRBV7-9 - CASSGLWGDRGNTIYF TGTGCCAGCAGCGGCCTTTGGGGGGATAGGGGAAACACCATATATTTT
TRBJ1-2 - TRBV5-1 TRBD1 CASSSARGPFPGYTF TGCGCCAGCAGCTCGGCAAGGGGGCCCTTTCCTGGCTACACCTTC
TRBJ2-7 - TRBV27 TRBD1 CASSLSAGGNYEQYF TGTGCCAGCAGTTTATCGGCAGGGGGCAACTACGAGCAGTACTTC
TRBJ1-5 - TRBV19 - CASNSVSGQPQHF TGTGCCAGTAATTCGGTAAGCGGACAGCCCCAGCATTTT
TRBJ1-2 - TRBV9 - CASSDAQNYGYTF TGTGCCAGCAGCGATGCACAGAACTATGGCTACACCTTC
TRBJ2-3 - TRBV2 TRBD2 CASPTSGGADTQYF TGTGCCAGCCCTACTAGCGGGGGGGCAGATACGCAGTATTTT
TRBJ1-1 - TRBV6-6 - CATAPRGGDTEAFF TGTGCCACCGCCCCACGGGGGGGGGACACTGAAGCTTTCTTT
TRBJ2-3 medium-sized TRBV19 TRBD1 CASSIDGTGYLDTQYF TGTGCCAGTAGTATAGACGGGACAGGGTACCTAGATACGCAGTATTTT
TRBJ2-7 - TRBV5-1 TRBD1 CASSNRDRGAYEQYF TGCGCCAGCAGCAACCGGGACAGGGGGGCTTACGAGCAGTACTTC
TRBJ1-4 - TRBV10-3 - CAISESIIQEETNEKLFF TGTGCCATCAGTGAGTCGATTATCCAGGAAGAAACTAATGAAAAACTGTTTTTT
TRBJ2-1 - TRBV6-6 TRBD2 CASGLLAGGEFF TGTGCCAGCGGTCTTCTAGCGGGGGGAGAGTTCTTC
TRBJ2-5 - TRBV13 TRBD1 CASSWTGEETQYF TGTGCCAGCAGCTGGACAGGGGAAGAGACCCAGTACTTC
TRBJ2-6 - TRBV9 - CASSSRTGANVLTF TGTGCCAGCAGTAGTCGAACTGGGGCCAACGTCCTGACTTTC
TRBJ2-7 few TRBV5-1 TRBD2 CASSFSGGLAHEQYF TGCGCCAGCAGCTTTTCGGGAGGACTAGCCCACGAGCAGTACTTC
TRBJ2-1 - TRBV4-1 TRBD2 CASSPLAGGQGEQFF TGCGCCAGCAGCCCCCTGGCGGGGGGGCAGGGGGAGCAGTTCTTC
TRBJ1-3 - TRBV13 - CASSPISGNTIYF TGTGCCAGCAGCCCTATCTCTGGAAACACCATATATTTT
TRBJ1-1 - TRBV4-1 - CASTLGATEPPNTEAFF TGCGCCAGCACCTTAGGGGCGACCGAACCTCCAAACACTGAAGCTTTCTTT
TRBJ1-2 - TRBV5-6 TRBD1 CASSLAGGGEGYTF TGTGCCAGCAGCTTGGCAGGGGGAGGCGAGGGCTACACCTTC
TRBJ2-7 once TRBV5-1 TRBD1 CASRGQGAYEQYF TGCGCCAGCAGGGGACAGGGGGCCTACGAGCAGTACTTC
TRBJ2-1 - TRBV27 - CASSFGSASSYNEQFF TGTGCCAGCAGTTTTGGTAGCGCTAGCTCCTACAATGAGCAGTTCTTC
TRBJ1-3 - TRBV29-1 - CSAVRSQGTGNTIYF TGCAGCGCAGTAAGGTCCCAGGGGACTGGAAACACCATATATTTT
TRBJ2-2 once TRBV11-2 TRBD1 CASSPGQANTGELFF TGTGCCAGCAGCCCGGGACAGGCGAACACCGGGGAGCTGTTTTTT